The 17 T cell receptor beta chains given below trace back to one sample, sequenced in a study of cytomegalovirus exposure and HLA in healthy donors. Vbeta (60) and Jbeta (13) primers were used in the PCR. Profiled with immunoSEQ multiplex PCR; TCRdb holds only in-frame clones, not every one. The sample totals around 200,000 clones. The sequencing sample was made of PBMCs. These receptor sequences come from a woman in her 30s in good health and CMV-seropositive.

To note about this clone: One end of the junction is discordant with germline, which a read error may explain. This rearrangement joins TRBV7-2 to TRBJ2-4; 7 bases align to TRBD1. The CDR3 length is 16 residues. Germline V CDR1 and CDR2: SGHTA, FQGNSA. The CDR3 spells CASSVATGFSKGIQYF. CDR3 sequence (DNA): TGTGCCAGCAGCGTAGCGACAGGGTTCTCCAAAGGCATTCAGTACTTC.

The genes are TRBV28 and TRBJ1-1; 7 bases line up with TRBD1. This CDR3 is 15 amino acids long. V dropped 5 bases and J dropped 0; count of bases not matched to a gene: 6. Germline V gene sequence: CDR1 MDHEN, CDR2 SYDVKM. The CDR3 spells CASSTGQTMNTEAFF. CDR3 sequence (DNA): TGTGCCAGCAGTACGGGACAGACCATGAACACTGAAGCTTTCTTT.

The chain combines TRBV11-2 with TRBJ2-5, with 10 bases that match TRBD2. Germline-derived CDR1 and CDR2 are SGHAT and FQNNGV. With V trimmed by 0 bases and J by 4 bases, 11 bases remained unmatched. This CDR3 region has 18 residues. For the CDR3, the DNA is TGTGCCAGCAGCTTAGATGGTTTAGAGCGGGGGGGCCGAGAGACCCAGTACTTC. Protein sequence: CASSLDGLERGGRETQYF. The full variable domain, with the rest looked up from reference TRBV11-2 and TRBJ2-5, is EAGVAQSPRYKIIEKRQSVAFWCNPISGHATLYWYQQILGQGPKLLIQFQNNGVVDDSQLPKDRFSAERLKGVDSTLKIQPAKLEDSAVYLCASSLDGLERGGRETQYFGPGTRLLVL.

Here the CDR3 DNA reads TGTGCCAGCAGTGTCCTTGCGGGAGGCGGTGAGACCCAGTACTTC. It encodes CASSVLAGGGETQYF. V usage is TRBV9 and J usage is TRBJ2-5; 8 bases line up with TRBD2. This CDR3 has 15 amino acids. J lost 5 bases, V lost 5 bases, and 11 bases had no gene match. Germline V gene data show CDR1 as SGDLS and CDR2 as YYNGEE.

The J gene is TRBJ1-3, the V gene TRBV7-8; perhaps TRBD1 as D (6 bases). V shed 5 bases and J shed 4 bases, with 12 bases lying between them. The CDR3 spans 14 residues. Germline V gene lookup returns CDR1 SGHVS and CDR2 FQNEAQ. Here the CDR3 DNA reads TGTGCCAGCAGCAACAGGGAAGGAGGAAACACCATATATTTT. Protein: CASSNREGGNTIYF.

CDR3 coding DNA: TGTGCCAGTCTGTTCAATCGGGGCTACACCTTC. It is translated as CASLFNRGYTF. This rearrangement joins TRBV19 to TRBJ1-2, with D unresolved. Between the trimmed V and J ends, which lost 8 bases and 8 bases, there was a span of 12 bases. The germline CDR1 and CDR2 sequences are LNHDA and SQIVND (reference sequence). The CDR3 contains 11 residues.

The rearrangement joins TRBV7-9 to TRBJ2-7; the match to TRBD1 covers 7 bases. Trimming at V came to 3 bases and at J to 0 bases, leaving 5 bases not matched to a gene. The germline CDR1 and CDR2 sequences are SEHNR and FQNEAQ (reference sequence). The CDR3 totals 15 residues. CDR3 in amino acids: CASSLAGTASYEQYF. The DNA for the CDR3 is TGTGCCAGCAGCTTGGCCGGGACAGCCTCCTACGAGCAGTACTTC.

The rearrangement uses TRBV30 and TRBJ1-1; no firm D call. Trimming cost V 4 bases and J 3 bases, with 21 bases left between them. Germline loops: CDR1 GTSNPN, CDR2 SVGIG (reference sequence). This CDR3 region has 16 residues. CDR3 DNA: TGTGCCTGGATTGGACTCCTCGCATTGGGATACACTGAAGCTTTCTTT. Its translation is CAWIGLLALGYTEAFF. Using reference TRBV30 and TRBJ1-1 for the parts outside the CDR3, the full variable domain is SQTIHQWPATLVQPVGSPLSLECTVEGTSNPNLYWYRQAAGRGLQLLFYSVGIGQISSEVPQNLSASRPQDRQFILSSKKLLLSDSGFYLCAWIGLLALGYTEAFFGQGTRLTVV.

The J gene is TRBJ1-3, the V gene TRBV29-1, with D possibly being TRBD1 (5 bases). The CDR3 runs 15 residues. The germline V gene has CDR1 SQVTM and CDR2 ANQGSEA. The V gene lost 0 bases and the J gene lost 5 bases, with 14 bases spanning the gap. The chain's CDR3 is CSVEDPGQGRNTIYF. CDR3 nucleotides: TGCAGCGTTGAAGATCCTGGGCAGGGTAGAAACACCATATATTTT.

The chain carries TRBV6-5 and TRBJ2-1; TRBD2 matches at 10 bases. Trimming removed 4 bases from V and 13 bases from J; junction bases left unmatched: 10. The CDR3 is 14 residues long. CDR1 is MNHEY and CDR2 is SVGAGI in the germline V gene. CDR3 nucleotides: TGTGCCAGCAGTTCCGGTCTAGCGGGAGTTAGCCAGTTCTTC. Amino acid sequence: CASSSGLAGVSQFF.

A word on this clone: Other DNA sequences within the sample encode an identical CDR3. This chain uses TRBV15 with TRBJ1-1, with D uncertain. The CDR3 has 15 residues. CDR1 LNHNV and CDR2 YYDKDF come from the germline V gene (reference sequence). V was trimmed by 3 bases and J by 4 bases, leaving 15 bases between them. CDR3 DNA: TGTGCCACCAGCAGGCCAGCCGTGGGCAGCACTGAAGCTTTCTTT. It codes for CATSRPAVGSTEAFF.

As DNA, the CDR3 is TGCGCCAGCAGCCAAGATGGGGCCCCCGACAGGGGATCTGGAAACACCATATATTTT. Its protein product is CASSQDGAPDRGSGNTIYF. This sequence joins TRBV4-1 and TRBJ1-3, with TRBD1 identical over 8 bases. This CDR3 is 19 amino acids long. From germline, CDR1 is MGHRA and CDR2 YSYEKL. The V gene end was trimmed by 0 bases and the J gene end by 1 base; junction bases not matched to a gene: 11.

The chain is built from TRBV27 and TRBJ2-5; TRBD2 agrees at 16 bases. Trimming took 6 bases from V and 5 from J; bases not matched to a gene: 6. This CDR3 is 16 amino acids long. Looked up from germline, CDR1 is MNHEY and CDR2 is SMNVEV (reference sequence). DNA of the CDR3: TGTGCCAGCAGCCCGGGGACTAGCGGGAGGGGGGAGACCCAGTACTTC. Residues: CASSPGTSGRGETQYF.

V is TRBV19 and J is TRBJ1-1; no reliable D call. Trimming pared 6 bases from V and 1 base from J, leaving 9 bases between. The germline V gene encodes CDR1 LNHDA and CDR2 SQIVND (reference sequence). The CDR3 sequence is 13 residues long. CDR3 DNA: TGTGCCAGTAGGCCGCGGGGGAACACTGAAGCTTTCTTT. Translated: CASRPRGNTEAFF.

This chain uses TRBV7-9 with TRBJ1-1; D gene unclear. Germline CDR1 SEHNR, CDR2 FQNEAQ (reference sequence). Between the trimmed V and J ends, which lost 1 base and 0 bases, there was a span of 9 bases. The CDR3 covers 15 residues. CDR3 sequence (DNA): TGTGCCAGCAGCTTAGTTCTACAGTTGAACACTGAAGCTTTCTTT. It encodes CASSLVLQLNTEAFF.

The chain combines TRBV7-9 with TRBJ2-5; 11 positions match TRBD2. CDR3 length: 15 amino acids. CDR1 is SEHNR and CDR2 is FQNEAQ in the germline V gene (reference sequence). V was pared by 0 bases and J by 5 bases, with 2 bases of the junction left unmatched. The CDR3 sequence is CASSLALAGGETQYF. CDR3 nucleotide sequence: TGTGCCAGCAGCTTAGCGCTAGCGGGAGGTGAGACCCAGTACTTC.

This chain joins TRBV19 and TRBJ1-2, with 9 bases identical to TRBD1. From germline, CDR1 is LNHDA and CDR2 SQIVND (reference sequence). V shed 6 bases and J 7 bases; nucleotides not matched to a gene: 12. CDR3 size: 15 residues. CDR3: CASRLPGQGSGGYTF. In DNA form, the CDR3 reads TGTGCCAGTAGGCTCCCGGGACAGGGAAGCGGTGGCTACACCTTC.